Shown below are 22 T cell receptor beta chains from a single sample sequenced in a study of T cells in Graves' hyperthyroidism and ophthalmopathy. The investigators amplified TCR beta CDR3 regions from RNA transcripts. HTBI primers were employed in a first-round RT-PCR of the TCR CDR3. TCRdb re-analysed the multiplex PCR reads in MiXCR, keeping a single row per CDR3 protein. The profile shows approximately 600,000 distinct CDR3 sequences, about 14% of them singletons. The sample taken for sequencing was blood. The receptors stem from a woman between 35 and 50 years old with Graves' ophthalmopathy.

As to this clonotype: At one end, the junction sequence differs from germline, possibly due to a read error. V gene TRBV7-8 combines with J gene TRBJ2-5; 9 positions match TRBD1. This CDR3 contains 14 residues. Germline V lookup: CDR1 SGHVS, CDR2 FQNEAQ. DNA of the CDR3: TGTGCCAGCAGCTTCGGGACAGGGCAAGGGACCCAGTACTTC. Its translation: CASSFGTGQGTQYF.

In its sample, this clonotype was seen many times. The chain recombines TRBV6-2 or TRBV6-3 with TRBJ1-1; D call uncertain. This CDR3 has 14 amino acids. V lost 4 bases and J 5 bases, leaving 14 bases between the germline ends. Germline values: CDR1 MNHEY, CDR2 SVGEGT. The CDR3 loop is CASSWADFSTEAFF. CDR3 bases: TGTGCCAGCAGTTGGGCCGATTTTAGTACTGAAGCTTTCTTT.

This clonotype was picked up many times. The chain joins TRBV12-3 or TRBV12-4 to TRBJ1-1; maybe TRBD1 (5 bases). The CDR3 consists of 12 residues. V dropped 6 bases and J dropped 4 bases, with 9 bases sitting between them. In DNA form, the CDR3 reads TGTGCCAGCAGGGGGACCGGCACTGAAGCTTTCTTT. This sequence encodes CASRGTGTEAFF.

This clonotype was found many times. The chain employs TRBV20-1 and TRBJ2-5; D may be TRBD1 (6 bases). There are 15 residues in the CDR3. Germline-derived CDR1 and CDR2 are DFQATT and SNEGSKA (reference sequence). V gave up 5 bases and J gave up 2 bases, with 18 bases separating them. CDR3 bases: TGCAGTGCTGGGCCGCCGGGACATTTTCAAGAGACCCAGTACTTC. Translating gives CSAGPPGHFQETQYF.

There are many counts of this clonotype. The chain joins TRBV11-2 to TRBJ2-7; D is unclear. Trimming cost V 5 bases and J 6 bases, with 23 bases left between them. The CDR3 covers 16 residues. CDR1 is SGHAT and CDR2 is FQNNGV in the germline V gene. The CDR3 protein is CASSKNTAVPTLEQYF. CDR3 nucleotide sequence: TGTGCCAGCAGCAAAAATACCGCGGTCCCCACTCTCGAGCAGTACTTC.

This clonotype occurred many times. As DNA, the CDR3 is TGTGCCAGCAGCTTGGGGCTACGATCCTACGAGCAGTACTTC. It is translated as CASSLGLRSYEQYF. The chain has TRBV7-2 and TRBJ2-7; D is possibly TRBD1 (5 bases). Trimming pared 3 bases from V and 1 base from J, leaving 10 bases between. The CDR3 totals 14 residues. The V gene's germline CDR1 is SGHTA and CDR2 FQGNSA.

In this sample, this clonotype turned up a few times. At one end, the junction sequence differs from germline, possibly due to a read error. The chain is built from TRBV29-1 and TRBJ2-5, with 7 positions matching TRBD2. The CDR3 sequence is 14 residues long. Germline CDR1 reads SQVTM; CDR2 reads ANQGSEA. CDR3 region: CSVGMGGNQEAQYF. DNA of the CDR3: TGCAGCGTTGGGATGGGGGGGAACCAAGAGGCCCAGTACTTC.

V usage is TRBV28 and J usage is TRBJ2-2, with 8 bases aligning to TRBD2. V lost 2 bases to trimming and J lost 4 bases; unmatched junction nucleotides: 3. The CDR3 consists of 15 residues. Germline CDR1 and CDR2: MDHEN and SYDVKM. The CDR3 nucleotides read TGTGCCAGCAGTTTAAGGACTAGCACCACCGGGGAGCTGTTTTTT. Its protein product is CASSLRTSTTGELFF.

This clonotype was observed many times. CDR3 sequence reads: CASSPRLAGLSYEQYF. CDR3 nucleotides: TGTGCCAGCAGTCCGCGACTAGCGGGCCTCTCCTACGAGCAGTACTTC. The chain couples TRBV27 to TRBJ2-7, with TRBD2 matching 10 bases. The ends lost 5 bases at V and 0 bases at J; junction bases unmatched: 7. The CDR3 runs 16 residues. Germline CDR1 and CDR2: MNHEY and SMNVEV (reference sequence).

This chain links TRBV12-3 or TRBV12-4 with TRBJ2-7, with D possibly TRBD2 on 6 matching bases. V shed 7 bases and J shed 7 bases, with 17 bases lying between them. The CDR3 spans 13 residues. The CDR3 DNA sequence: TGTGCCAGCACCCCTGCGGGGTCCTCGGAGCAGTACTTC. It encodes CASTPAGSSEQYF.

This clonotype was detected only a few times. V gene TRBV6-2 or TRBV6-3 combines with J gene TRBJ2-7; 10 bases map to TRBD2. The CDR3 has 15 amino acids. The germline gives CDR1 MNHEY, CDR2 SVGEGT. Trimming took 5 bases from V and 6 from J; bases not matched to a gene: 10. CDR3 region: CASSPEREGLSEQYF. As DNA, the CDR3 is TGTGCCAGCAGTCCCGAGCGGGAGGGCCTCTCCGAGCAGTACTTC.

Ten or more counts support this clonotype. This chain connects TRBV7-2 to TRBJ1-2; D not resolved. Germline loops: CDR1 SGHTA, CDR2 FQGNSA. The CDR3 runs to 12 residues. Trimming took off 6 bases at V and 1 base at J, with 6 bases between the two ends. The CDR3 is CASSPFNYGYTF. The CDR3, as DNA: TGTGCCAGCAGTCCCTTTAACTATGGCTACACCTTC.

This clonotype was seen at least ten times. The chain joins TRBV12-3 or TRBV12-4 to TRBJ2-2; D is tentatively TRBD1 or TRBD2 (5 bases each). The CDR3 is made up of 14 amino acids. The germline V and J ends were trimmed by 4 bases and 7 bases, with 13 bases remaining between them. The CDR3: CASSSGPQGGELFF. The DNA of the CDR3 is TGTGCCAGCAGTTCGGGACCCCAAGGCGGGGAGCTGTTTTTT.

Only a few counts were recorded for this clonotype. This sequence joins TRBV19 and TRBJ2-3, with a weak D call TRBD2 (5 bases). This CDR3 region has 15 residues. Germline V gene lookup returns CDR1 LNHDA and CDR2 SQIVND (reference sequence). Trimming left V 6 bases short and J 0 bases short, with 13 bases between. CDR3 DNA: TGTGCCAGTAGCGAAATAGCGCGAAGCACAGATACGCAGTATTTT. The encoded protein is CASSEIARSTDTQYF. Drawing the rest from reference TRBV19 and TRBJ2-3, the complete variable domain is DGGITQSPKYLFRKEGQNVTLSCEQNLNHDAMYWYRQDPGQGLRLIYYSQIVNDFQKGDIAEGYSVSREKKESFPLTVTSAQKNPTAFYLCASSEIARSTDTQYFGPGTRLTVL.

This clonotype showed up many times. The chain recombines TRBV6-5 with TRBJ2-7; a possible D gene is TRBD2 (6 bases). Germline CDR1 and CDR2: MNHEY and SVGAGI. The CDR3 is 14 amino acids. Trimming shortened V by 2 bases and J by 4 bases, and 12 bases separated the two germline ends. CDR3 sequence reads: CASSYTGARYEQYF. DNA of the CDR3: TGTGCCAGCAGTTACACGGGAGCGAGATACGAGCAGTACTTC.

The sample holds many counts of this clonotype. This chain connects TRBV7-8 to TRBJ1-5, with D uncertain. The CDR3 is 15 amino acids. Trimming cost V 4 bases and J 4 bases, with 14 bases left between them. Germline V CDR1 and CDR2: SGHVS, FQNEAQ. The CDR3, as DNA: TGTGCCAGCAGCTCTGACGGGCCTCATAATCAGCCCCAGCATTTT. Translating it yields CASSSDGPHNQPQHF.

This clonotype was recorded at least ten times. The chain employs TRBV12-3 or TRBV12-4 and TRBJ1-1, with 7 bases fitting TRBD1. Germline trimming cut 5 bases from V and 5 bases from J; bases unmatched to any gene: 5. The CDR3 spans 13 residues. The CDR3 bases are TGTGCCAGCAGTCCAAACAGGGGTACTGAAGCTTTCTTT. It codes for CASSPNRGTEAFF.

The sample holds many counts of this clonotype. The chain employs TRBV6-4 and TRBJ1-5; tentatively, D is TRBD1 (5 bases). Per germline, CDR1 MRHNA and CDR2 SNTAGT. CDR3 size: 17 residues. Trimming removed 0 bases from V and 2 bases from J, with 14 bases in between. The CDR3 loop is CASSDSGDSRGNQPQHF. As DNA, the CDR3 is TGTGCCAGCAGTGACTCCGGGGACTCCCGGGGCAATCAGCCCCAGCATTTT.

This clonotype appeared many times. The chain has TRBV29-1 and TRBJ1-1, with D uncertain. The V end was cut by 0 bases, the J end by 2 bases, with 7 bases between. Per the germline V gene, CDR1 is SQVTM and CDR2 is ANQGSEA. The CDR3 sequence is 13 residues long. CDR3: CSVEELINTEAFF. CDR3 coding DNA: TGCAGCGTTGAAGAGCTAATTAACACTGAAGCTTTCTTT.

This rearrangement joins TRBV6-2 or TRBV6-3 to TRBJ1-2, with D tentatively TRBD1 (6 bases). The CDR3 extends over 16 amino acids. CDR1 MNHEY and CDR2 SVGEGT come from the germline V gene. Trimming shortened V by 5 bases and J by 4 bases, and 20 bases separated the two germline ends. CDR3 in amino acids: CASSTSTGTFSYGYTF. CDR3 coding DNA: TGTGCCAGCAGTACCTCTACAGGGACATTTAGCTATGGCTACACCTTC.

As to this clonotype: A read error may explain this, as a much larger clone is one base away. V gene TRBV5-1 combines with J gene TRBJ1-2; D is possibly TRBD1 (5 bases). This CDR3 region has 12 residues. The germline V gene has CDR1 SGHRS and CDR2 YFSETQ. The CDR3 DNA sequence: TGCGTCAGCAGCTTGGAAGGGACGGGCTACACCTTC. As protein: CVSSLEGTGYTF.

This clonotype was recorded a few times. The V and J genes are TRBV3-1 and TRBJ2-7, with 7 bases that match TRBD1. The germline V gene has CDR1 LGHDT and CDR2 YNNKEL (reference sequence). The CDR3 is 15 residues long. Trimming removed 5 bases from V and 3 bases from J; junction bases left unmatched: 10. The CDR3 protein is CASSARGRGNYEQYF. CDR3 nucleotide sequence: TGTGCCAGCAGCGCAAGAGGCAGGGGGAACTACGAGCAGTACTTC.